This T cell receptor (beta chain) originates from a study of blood T cell repertoires in COVID-19 (dated by TCRdb to about 2020). Notes on the research overall: Collaborator samples came from the United States, Italy and Spain and covered acute and convalescent phases of COVID-19. The material from the prospective study consisted of cDNA or gDNA derived from T cells, B-cell-depleted T cells, or PBMCs. The dataset comprised deeply sampled blood TCRbeta repertoires from subjects exposed to, actively infected with, or recovered from COVID-19. Sample metadata almost always included a de-identified subject ID, COVID-19 status, age in years and sex. HLA class I and class II types, where available, came from metadata supplied by the sample provider rather than from assay-based typing. Samples were obtained from the ongoing ImmuneRACE study (first 160 participants) and from approximately 1,200 subjects provided by 6 global collaborators. A freely available public database, intended as a resource for researchers studying the immune response to SARS-CoV-2, is where the repertoires were released. General findings and caveats noted by the study authors: How much clinical and demographic metadata was included differed by source and by participant, and the metadata was provided uncurated.

About this clone itself: Its antigen remains undetermined. The input lacks base qualities; no much larger clone sits a single base away.

TCRbeta CDR3 regions were amplified from genomic DNA using the immunoSEQ Assay, a bias-controlled multiplex PCR. The study's own analysis went as follows. The number of nucleated cells in each sample was estimated by amplification of reference gene primers within the assay. To quantify the absolute abundance of each unique TCRbeta CDR3 rearrangement, sequence reads were collapsed and filtered. For each sample, productive Simpson clonality was calculated by taking the square root of Simpson's diversity index across productive rearrangements. Held by TCRdb, this immuneACCESS table contains in-frame sequences only and omits some clones. Under half of the omission traces to an unresolved V gene where checked; the cause of the rest is unknown. V, J and clone size reflect that table, while D and trimming were determined from the DNA. The sample yields roughly 200,000 clones; 70% to 90% were counted once. The ten largest clonotypes hold over 0.95% of the sample.

CDR1 SQVTM and CDR2 ANQGSEA were looked up in the germline V gene. The V end loses 3 bases and the J end loses 8 bases, and a stretch of 11 bases separates them. The CDR3 sequence holds 12 residues, the cysteine and phenylalanine included. The CDR3 DNA has 36 bases and is translated from base 1. In the prospective study, participants were roughly 18 to 100 years old, resided in about two dozen geographic areas of the United States, and were enrolled through a virtual design. Cohort assignment in the prospective study relied on participant-reported clinical history from a screening survey and a study questionnaire. For ImmuneRACE Cohort 3, a participant was defined as recovered based on two consecutive negative NP/OP PCR tests, clearance by a healthcare professional, or resolution of symptoms. Mobile phlebotomists in the prospective study collected whole blood, serum and a nasopharyngeal or oropharyngeal swab from every participant. Prospective study participants could optionally give additional blood draws and questionnaires over a roughly two-month period. Before DNA extraction, blood samples from the prospective study were shipped at room temperature or frozen.

This TCR was sampled from a man under 40 who had recovered from COVID-19. Recombination connected TRBV29-1 to TRBJ2-1, with no confident D gene call. The sample taken for sequencing was PBMCs or T cells enriched from blood (not recorded which). The DNA sequence reads TGCAGCGTTGATGTAGCTTTCCATGAGCAGTTCTTC. Its protein product is CSVDVAFHEQFF.